Below are 13 T cell receptor beta chains sequenced from a single sample in a study of T-cell memory formation after mild COVID-19. TCRdb re-analysed the 5' RACE reads in MiXCR, keeping a single row per CDR3 protein. The table records 560,000 or so distinct CDR3 sequences, roughly 17% of them present only once. Sequenced input: PBMCs or a T cell subset sorted from them (not recorded which). The receptor set was obtained from an adult woman who had mild COVID-19 (a few samples of this study predate the infection). Cell type and time point are not known.

This clonotype was observed at least ten times. The chain recombines TRBV5-1 with TRBJ1-6; D is uncertain. The CDR3 contains 13 residues. The V end lost 0 bases, the J end lost 6 bases, and 4 bases lay between the germline ends. Per germline, CDR1 SGHRS and CDR2 YFSETQ. This CDR3 is CASSLDSNSPLHF. The CDR3 DNA follows: TGCGCCAGCAGCTTGGACAGTAATTCACCCCTCCACTTT.

The CDR3 loop reads CASSAGTGGKNTEAFF. The CDR3 region has the DNA TGTGCCAGCAGCGCCGGGACAGGGGGAAAGAACACTGAAGCTTTCTTT. The chain has TRBV9 and TRBJ1-1; the match to TRBD1 covers 11 bases. J gave up 1 base and V 3 bases, and 5 bases lay outside the gene matches. Germline V CDR1 and CDR2: SGDLS, YYNGEE. The CDR3 totals 16 residues.

As DNA, the CDR3 is TGTGCCAGCAGCTTTCGCGGAAGCGGGAGGGGAGAGACCCAGTACTTC. This gives the protein CASSFRGSGRGETQYF. V gene TRBV7-3 combines with J gene TRBJ2-5; TRBD2 matches at 10 bases. Germline-derived CDR1 and CDR2 are SGHTA and FQGTGA. Losses at the gene ends were 3 bases for V and 4 bases for J; bases not matched to a gene: 8. The CDR3 runs 16 residues.

CDR3 bases: TGTGCCAGCAGCTCAGGAGTCGGGGGAACAAAGACCCAGTACTTC. Translated, it gives CASSSGVGGTKTQYF. J is TRBJ2-5 and V is TRBV11-2; a weak D match, TRBD2 (6 bases). Between the trimmed V and J ends, which lost 4 bases and 6 bases, there was a span of 18 bases. Germline V gene lookup returns CDR1 SGHAT and CDR2 FQNNGV. The CDR3 spans 15 residues. The full variable domain, completed using reference TRBV11-2 and TRBJ2-5, is EAGVAQSPRYKIIEKRQSVAFWCNPISGHATLYWYQQILGQGPKLLIQFQNNGVVDDSQLPKDRFSAERLKGVDSTLKIQPAKLEDSAVYLCASSSGVGGTKTQYFGPGTRLLVL.

The V call is TRBV7-9, the J call TRBJ2-1; TRBD1 might be the D (7 bases). The length of the CDR3 is 14 residues. V lost 2 bases and J lost 8, with 13 bases in between. Germline V gene lookup returns CDR1 SEHNR and CDR2 FQNEAQ (reference sequence). The CDR3 bases are TGTGCCAGCAGCTTACCCCAGGGGGAGGATGAGCAGTTCTTC. Protein product: CASSLPQGEDEQFF.

The chain is built from TRBV6-1 and TRBJ1-1; possible D gene TRBD1, 6 bases. Germline-derived CDR1 and CDR2 are MNHNS and SASEGT. V lost 6 bases and J 1 base, leaving 12 bases between the germline ends. The CDR3 is made up of 14 amino acids. The CDR3 loop reads CASSTWTANTEAFF. CDR3 sequence (DNA): TGTGCCAGCAGCACTTGGACAGCGAACACTGAAGCTTTCTTT.

This sequence joins TRBV6-4 and TRBJ2-5; D unclear. This CDR3 comprises 9 residues. Trimming took 8 bases from V and 6 from J, leaving 4 bases between them. Per germline, CDR1 MRHNA and CDR2 SNTAGT. The chain's CDR3 is CASGKTQYF. Here the CDR3 DNA reads TGTGCCAGCGGGAAGACCCAGTACTTC.

This clonotype was seen more than once but under ten times. The chain uses TRBV15 and TRBJ2-1; no clear D gene. Trimming shortened V by 4 bases and J by 0 bases, and 10 bases separated the two germline ends. Germline assignment: CDR1 LNHNV and CDR2 YYDKDF (reference sequence). CDR3 size: 15 residues. The CDR3 loop reads CATSISRSSYNEQFF. CDR3 nucleotide sequence: TGTGCCACCAGCATTTCTAGATCCTCCTACAATGAGCAGTTCTTC. Complete variable domain (other parts from reference TRBV15 and TRBJ2-1): DAMVIQNPRYQVTQFGKPVTLSCSQTLNHNVMYWYQQKSSQAPKLLFHYYDKDFNNEADTPDNFQSRRPNTSFCFLDIRSPGLGDTAMYLCATSISRSSYNEQFFGPGTRLTVL.

This clonotype has at least ten counts. The gene calls are TRBV5-1 and TRBJ2-4; perhaps TRBD2 as D (6 bases). Trimming removed 5 bases at V and 7 bases at J, with 10 bases between. CDR1 is SGHRS and CDR2 is YFSETQ in the germline V gene. The length of the CDR3 is 12 residues. CDR3 nucleotide sequence: TGCGCCAGCAGTGATAGCGGTAACATTCAGTACTTC. Its protein is CASSDSGNIQYF.

This chain joins TRBV12-3 or TRBV12-4 and TRBJ1-1, with 10 bases matching TRBD1. Trimming cost V 1 base and J 11 bases; bases outside gene matches: 4. This CDR3 region has 13 residues. CDR3 DNA sequence: TGTGCCAGCAGTTTAGAAGGACAGGGGGAGGCTTTCTTT. It encodes CASSLEGQGEAFF.

The chain uses TRBV20-1 and TRBJ1-1, with no clear D. The CDR3 consists of 14 residues. Trimming pared 0 bases from V and 3 bases from J, leaving 11 bases between. The germline gives CDR1 DFQATT, CDR2 SNEGSKA (reference sequence). Written as DNA, the CDR3 is TGCAGTGCTAGAGATATCGGTCTGTACACTGAAGCTTTCTTT. This encodes CSARDIGLYTEAFF.

This sequence joins TRBV5-1 and TRBJ1-2; perhaps TRBD1 as D (5 bases). Germline V gene lookup returns CDR1 SGHRS and CDR2 YFSETQ. The CDR3 runs to 13 residues. V gave up 3 bases and J gave up 8 bases, with 14 bases separating them. The CDR3 coding sequence is TGCGCCAGCAGCTCCCGGGACCCTCCGGGCTACACCTTC. Its protein product is CASSSRDPPGYTF.

This clonotype was recorded a few times. For the CDR3, the DNA is TGCAGTGCTAGTGGTCTAGCGCCCAGCCGAACCACCTACGAGCAGTACTTC. Its protein is CSASGLAPSRTTYEQYF. V gene TRBV20-1 combines with J gene TRBJ2-7, with D possibly matching TRBD2 (6 bases). This CDR3 has 17 amino acids. The ends were cut back, 3 bases at V and 2 bases at J, with 23 bases in the middle. Per germline, CDR1 DFQATT and CDR2 SNEGSKA (reference sequence).